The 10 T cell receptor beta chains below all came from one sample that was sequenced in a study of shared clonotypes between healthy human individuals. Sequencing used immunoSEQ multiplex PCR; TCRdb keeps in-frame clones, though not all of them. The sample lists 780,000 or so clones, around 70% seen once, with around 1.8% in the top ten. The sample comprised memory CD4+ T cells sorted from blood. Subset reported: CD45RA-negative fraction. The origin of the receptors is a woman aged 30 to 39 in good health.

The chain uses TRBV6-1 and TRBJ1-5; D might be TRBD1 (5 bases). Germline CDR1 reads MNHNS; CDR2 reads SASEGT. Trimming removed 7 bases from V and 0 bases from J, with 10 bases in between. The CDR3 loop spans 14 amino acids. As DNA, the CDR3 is TGTGCCAGCATAAGGGACTATAGCAATCAGCCCCAGCATTTT. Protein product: CASIRDYSNQPQHF.

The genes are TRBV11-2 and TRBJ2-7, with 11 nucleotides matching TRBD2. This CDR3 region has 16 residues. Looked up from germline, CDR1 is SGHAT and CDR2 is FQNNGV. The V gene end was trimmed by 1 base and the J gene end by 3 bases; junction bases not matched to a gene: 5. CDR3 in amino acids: CASSLVIAGGVYEQYF. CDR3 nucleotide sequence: TGTGCCAGCAGCTTAGTTATAGCGGGAGGGGTCTACGAGCAGTACTTC. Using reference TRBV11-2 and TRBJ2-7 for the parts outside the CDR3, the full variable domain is EAGVAQSPRYKIIEKRQSVAFWCNPISGHATLYWYQQILGQGPKLLIQFQNNGVVDDSQLPKDRFSAERLKGVDSTLKIQPAKLEDSAVYLCASSLVIAGGVYEQYFGPGTRLTVT.

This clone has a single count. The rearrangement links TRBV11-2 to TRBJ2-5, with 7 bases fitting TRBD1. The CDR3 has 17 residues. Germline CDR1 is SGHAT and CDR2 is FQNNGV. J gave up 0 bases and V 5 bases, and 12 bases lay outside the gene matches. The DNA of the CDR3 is TGTGCCAGCAGCCCGACACAGGGGATACCGTACCAAGAGACCCAGTACTTC. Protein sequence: CASSPTQGIPYQETQYF.

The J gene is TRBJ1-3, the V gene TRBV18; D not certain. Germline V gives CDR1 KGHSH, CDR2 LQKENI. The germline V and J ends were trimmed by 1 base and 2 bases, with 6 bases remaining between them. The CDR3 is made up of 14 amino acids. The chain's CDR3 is CASSPQNAGNTIYF. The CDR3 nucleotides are TGTGCCAGCTCACCACAGAACGCTGGAAACACCATATATTTT.

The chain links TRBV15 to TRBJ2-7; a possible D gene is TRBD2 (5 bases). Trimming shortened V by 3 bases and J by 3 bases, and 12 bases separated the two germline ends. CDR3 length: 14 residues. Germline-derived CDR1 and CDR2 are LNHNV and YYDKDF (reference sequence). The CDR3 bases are TGTGCCACCAGCAGGAAGGGTGGGAGCTACGAGCAGTACTTC. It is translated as CATSRKGGSYEQYF.

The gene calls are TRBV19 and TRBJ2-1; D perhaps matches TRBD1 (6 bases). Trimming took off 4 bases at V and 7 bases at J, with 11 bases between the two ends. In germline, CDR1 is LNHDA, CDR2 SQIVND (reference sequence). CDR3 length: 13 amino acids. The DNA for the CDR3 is TGTGCCAGTAGTAAAAACAGGGTGAATGAGCAGTTCTTC. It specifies CASSKNRVNEQFF.

CDR3 sequence reads: CASKTRQGGNQPQHF. CDR3 sequence (DNA): TGTGCCAGCAAAACTCGGCAGGGGGGGAATCAGCCCCAGCATTTT. The chain uses TRBV6-5 and TRBJ1-5; 7 bases map to TRBD1. The CDR3 length is 15 residues. J lost 4 bases, V lost 7 bases, and 10 bases had no gene match. The germline CDR1 and CDR2 sequences are MNHEY and SVGAGI.

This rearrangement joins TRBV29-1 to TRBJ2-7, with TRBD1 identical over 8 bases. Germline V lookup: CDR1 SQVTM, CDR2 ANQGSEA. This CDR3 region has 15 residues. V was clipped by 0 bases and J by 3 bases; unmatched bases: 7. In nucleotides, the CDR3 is TGCAGCGTTGAAGAATCGGACAGGGTGGGCTACGAGCAGTACTTC. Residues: CSVEESDRVGYEQYF.

The CDR3 DNA sequence: TGTGCCAGTAACGTTGTGGGGGCTTATGCTGAAGCTTTCTTT. Translating it yields CASNVVGAYAEAFF. The rearrangement links TRBV19 to TRBJ1-1; D is perhaps TRBD1 (6 bases). Trimming pared 7 bases from V and 6 bases from J, leaving 18 bases between. Germline CDR1 and CDR2: LNHDA and SQIVND (reference sequence). The CDR3 runs 14 residues.

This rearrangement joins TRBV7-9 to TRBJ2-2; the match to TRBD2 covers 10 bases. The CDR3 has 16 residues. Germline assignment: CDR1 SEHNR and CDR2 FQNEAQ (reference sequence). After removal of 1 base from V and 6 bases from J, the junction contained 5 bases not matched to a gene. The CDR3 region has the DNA TGTGCCAGCAGCTTAGGTTCTAGCGGGAGATCCGGGGAGCTGTTTTTT. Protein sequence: CASSLGSSGRSGELFF.